Below are 14 T cell receptor beta chains sequenced from a single sample in a study of T cells in Graves' hyperthyroidism and ophthalmopathy. RNA transcripts served as the template for amplifying TCR beta CDR3 regions. The primer set for the first-round RT-PCR of the TCR CDR3 was HTBI. MiXCR, applied by TCRdb to the multiplex PCR reads, yields one record per CDR3 protein. The data show 350,000 or so distinct CDR3 sequences, roughly 18% seen once. Sequences were obtained from blood. The source of these receptors is a woman between 35 and 50 years old with Graves' ophthalmopathy.

DNA of the CDR3: TGTGCCAGCAGCCAAGATCAACGGGGGGAGACCCAGTACTTC. Encoded protein: CASSQDQRGETQYF. The rearrangement uses TRBV11-2 and TRBJ2-5; possibly TRBD2 for D (6 bases). The ends were cut back, 5 bases at V and 5 bases at J, with 15 bases in the middle. There are 14 residues in the CDR3. Germline assignment: CDR1 SGHAT and CDR2 FQNNGV.

This clonotype was seen repeatedly, ten times or more. The chain links TRBV20-1 to TRBJ2-7, with no clear D. V lost 5 bases and J 0 bases, leaving 11 bases between the germline ends. Germline-derived CDR1 and CDR2 are DFQATT and SNEGSKA (reference sequence). This CDR3 contains 13 residues. The CDR3 sequence: CSAREPSSYEQYF. For the CDR3, the DNA is TGCAGTGCTCGCGAGCCGAGCTCCTACGAGCAGTACTTC.

This clonotype was seen repeatedly, ten times or more. The gene calls are TRBV12-3 or TRBV12-4 and TRBJ1-3; maybe TRBD1 (5 bases). This CDR3 is 15 amino acids long. Trimming took 6 bases from V and 1 from J, leaving 13 bases between them. The DNA for the CDR3 is TGTGCCAGCAGGCAGGGTAGGAATTCTGGAAACACCATATATTTT. It codes for CASRQGRNSGNTIYF.

The sample holds many counts of this clonotype. The chain combines TRBV29-1 with TRBJ2-5; 9 bases are a match to TRBD1. The germline gives CDR1 SQVTM, CDR2 ANQGSEA. Trimming at V came to 6 bases and at J to 7 bases, leaving 12 bases not matched to a gene. This CDR3 contains 14 residues. The CDR3 region is CSVRIPGQGVTQYF. CDR3 coding DNA: TGCAGCGTGAGAATACCGGGACAGGGAGTGACCCAGTACTTC. The full variable domain, rest sourced from reference TRBV29-1 and TRBJ2-5, is SAVISQKPSRDICQRGTSLTIQCQVDSQVTMMFWYRQQPGQSLTLIATANQGSEATYESGFVIDKFPISRPNLTFSTLTVSNMSPEDSSIYLCSVRIPGQGVTQYFGPGTRLLVL.

This clonotype showed up many times. At one end the junction does not follow the germline gene, possibly because of a read error. This rearrangement joins TRBV11-1 to TRBJ1-1, with D uncertain. The CDR3 spans 12 residues. Germline-derived CDR1 and CDR2 are SGHAT and FQDESV (reference sequence). In DNA form, the CDR3 reads TGTGCCAGCAGCCATCGGGATACTGGAGCTTTCTTT. It specifies CASSHRDTGAFF.

The chain joins TRBV3-1 to TRBJ1-6; tentative D call: TRBD1 (5 bases). The V end was cut by 1 base, the J end by 7 bases, with 11 bases between. The CDR3 is 15 amino acids. Germline CDR1 LGHDT, CDR2 YNNKEL (reference sequence). CDR3 protein: CASSQVAGGNSPLHF. For the CDR3, the DNA is TGTGCCAGCAGCCAAGTGGCCGGGGGGAATTCACCCCTCCACTTT.

V is TRBV19 and J is TRBJ1-5; D call uncertain. From germline, CDR1 is LNHDA and CDR2 SQIVND (reference sequence). This CDR3 contains 12 residues. V dropped 7 bases and J dropped 8 bases, with 12 bases sitting between them. The CDR3 coding sequence is TGTGCCAGTAATGCCCGAATCGAGCCCCAGCATTTT. Translation: CASNARIEPQHF. Complete variable domain (other parts from reference TRBV19 and TRBJ1-5): DGGITQSPKYLFRKEGQNVTLSCEQNLNHDAMYWYRQDPGQGLRLIYYSQIVNDFQKGDIAEGYSVSREKKESFPLTVTSAQKNPTAFYLCASNARIEPQHFGDGTRLSIL.

This clonotype was observed a few times. V is TRBV4-2 and J is TRBJ1-3; D is perhaps TRBD1 (6 bases). The ends were cut back, 1 base at V and 4 bases at J, with 14 bases in the middle. Per germline, CDR1 LGHNA and CDR2 YNFKEQ. This CDR3 has 16 amino acids. The CDR3 DNA reads TGTGCCAGCAGCCAAGTGGGGACATTGGGGGGAAACACCATATATTTT. It encodes CASSQVGTLGGNTIYF.

This clonotype has just a few counts. The chain recombines TRBV12-3 or TRBV12-4 with TRBJ2-7, with 9 nucleotides matching TRBD2. This CDR3 spans 12 amino acids. With V trimmed by 6 bases and J by 13 bases, 10 bases remained unmatched. The CDR3 loop reads CASREGGGVLYF. The CDR3 bases are TGTGCCAGCAGGGAAGGCGGGGGGGTGTTATACTTC.

In this sample, this clonotype turned up a few times. V is TRBV3-1 and J is TRBJ1-2; D is unclear. The CDR3 extends over 15 amino acids. V dropped 4 bases and J dropped 2 bases, with 14 bases sitting between them. The germline V gene encodes CDR1 LGHDT and CDR2 YNNKEL (reference sequence). The CDR3 coding sequence is TGTGCCAGCAGCCGCCTGCCGGACGGAAACTATGGCTACACCTTC. Translating it yields CASSRLPDGNYGYTF.

This clonotype came up many times. The chain has TRBV12-3 or TRBV12-4 and TRBJ2-2, with D tentatively TRBD1 or TRBD2 (6 bases each). Between the trimmed V and J ends, which lost 6 bases and 3 bases, there was a span of 17 bases. The CDR3 extends over 16 amino acids. The CDR3 here is CASSRGLRVYTGELFF. The DNA of the CDR3 is TGTGCCAGCAGCCGGGGGCTTCGTGTCTACACCGGGGAGCTGTTTTTT.

This clonotype was seen ten or more times. The rearrangement links TRBV28 to TRBJ1-5; TRBD1 is a possible D gene (6 bases). The CDR3 is 14 residues long. The V end was cut by 3 bases, the J end by 3 bases, with 9 bases between. Germline CDR1 MDHEN, CDR2 SYDVKM. The CDR3 here is CASSLEGHNQPQHF. The CDR3 DNA reads as TGTGCCAGCAGTTTGGAGGGACACAATCAGCCCCAGCATTTT.

The CDR3 DNA reads TGTGCCAGCAGGGGAGCGGGAGGGCAAGAGCAGTACTTC. Protein sequence: CASRGAGGQEQYF. The rearrangement links TRBV6-1 to TRBJ2-7; TRBD2 matches at 10 bases. This CDR3 is built from 13 residues. The V segment lost 6 bases and the J segment 7 bases; nucleotides outside the gene matches: 6. Germline values: CDR1 MNHNS, CDR2 SASEGT.

This clonotype was picked up many times. The chain uses TRBV30 and TRBJ1-5; 12 bases are shared with TRBD1. Germline CDR1 and CDR2: GTSNPN and SVGIG (reference sequence). V lost 4 bases to trimming and J lost 3 bases; unmatched junction nucleotides: 1. This CDR3 region has 14 residues. The CDR3 bases are TGTGCCTGGAAGGGACAGGGGGCCAATCAGCCCCAGCATTTT. Its protein is CAWKGQGANQPQHF.